This T cell receptor beta chain emerged from a study of shared clonotypes between healthy human individuals. Turning to the study itself: With ages of 18 to 49, the donors were a couple of women and a few men. Regarding the study as a whole: Sampling was confined to blood; repertoires within tissues likely differ.

CDR1 is SNHLY, CDR2 FYNNEI, per germline. V was pared by 3 bases and J by 4 bases, with 15 bases between. The CDR3 runs 15 residues. Concerning this clone itself: No antigen is known for it.

The unsorted PBMC replicate PCRs were performed with about 300 ng DNA, some 30,000 T cell genomes. How the authors handled the data: ImmunoSEQ yielded junction-only sequences lacking quality scores, so filtering differed. The protocol was immunoSEQ multiplex PCR, while the TCRdb copy is restricted to in-frame clones and leaves out a portion. From that table come the V and J calls and clone size; the DNA was used to work out D and trimming. The sample shows roughly 500,000 clones, 60% to 85% of them seen only once. The source of this sequence is a woman in her thirties or forties in good health. Some clones in this sample may be carry-over from other donors' samples. The sample comprised PBMCs. The chain uses TRBV2 and TRBJ1-2, with D perhaps TRBD1 (5 bases). In nucleotides, the CDR3 is TGTGCCAGCAGTGAGTCCCGACAGCCTGCCTATGGCTACACCTTC. The encoded protein is CASSESRQPAYGYTF.